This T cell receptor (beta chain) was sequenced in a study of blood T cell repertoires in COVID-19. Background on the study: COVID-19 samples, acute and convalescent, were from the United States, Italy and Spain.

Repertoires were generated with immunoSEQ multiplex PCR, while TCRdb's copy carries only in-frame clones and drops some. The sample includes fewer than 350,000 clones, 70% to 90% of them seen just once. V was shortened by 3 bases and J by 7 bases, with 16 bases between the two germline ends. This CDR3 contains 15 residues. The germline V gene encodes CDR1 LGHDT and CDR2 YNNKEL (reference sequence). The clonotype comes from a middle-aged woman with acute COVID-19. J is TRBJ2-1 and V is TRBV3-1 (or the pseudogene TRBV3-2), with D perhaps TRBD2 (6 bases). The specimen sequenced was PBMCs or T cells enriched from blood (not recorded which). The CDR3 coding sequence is TGTGCCAGCAGCCAGTTGGGACTCCTTAAAAATGAGCAGTTCTTC. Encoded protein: CASSQLGLLKNEQFF.